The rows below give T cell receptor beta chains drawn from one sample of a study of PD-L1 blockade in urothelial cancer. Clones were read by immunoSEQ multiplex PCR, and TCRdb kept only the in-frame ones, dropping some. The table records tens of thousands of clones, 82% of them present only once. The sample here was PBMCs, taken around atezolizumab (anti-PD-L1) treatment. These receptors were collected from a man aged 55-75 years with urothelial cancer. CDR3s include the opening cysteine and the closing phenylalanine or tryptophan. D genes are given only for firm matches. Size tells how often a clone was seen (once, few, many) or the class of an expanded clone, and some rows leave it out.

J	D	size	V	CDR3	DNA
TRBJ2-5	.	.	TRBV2	CASREGSQETQYF	TGTGCCAGCAGAGAGGGCTCCCAAGAGACCCAGTACTTC
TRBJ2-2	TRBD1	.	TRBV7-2	CASSWGTASGELFF	TGTGCCAGCAGCTGGGGGACAGCTTCCGGGGAGCTGTTTTTT
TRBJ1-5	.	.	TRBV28	CASRDSNQPQHF	TGTGCCAGCAGGGACTCTAATCAGCCCCAGCATTTT
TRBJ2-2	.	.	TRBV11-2	CASSFWTLSANTGELFF	TGTGCCAGCAGCTTTTGGACCCTTAGCGCGAACACCGGGGAGCTGTTTTTT
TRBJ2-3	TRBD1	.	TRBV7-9	CASSSGQDTDTQYF	TGTGCCAGCAGCTCTGGACAGGACACAGATACGCAGTATTTT
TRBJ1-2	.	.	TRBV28	CASSSRGQYGYTF	TGTGCCAGCAGTAGTAGAGGGCAGTATGGCTACACCTTC
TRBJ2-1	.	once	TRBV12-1	CASSPHSMRDRDGYEQFF	TGTGCCAGCAGCCCCCATTCGATGAGGGACAGGGATGGCTATGAGCAGTTCTTC
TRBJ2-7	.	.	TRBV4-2	CASSHLLAARGLAQYF	TGTGCCAGCAGCCACCTCCTGGCGGCTAGAGGGCTCGCGCAGTACTTC
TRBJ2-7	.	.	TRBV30	CAWSTGISYEQYF	TGTGCCTGGAGTACAGGAATCTCCTACGAGCAGTACTTC
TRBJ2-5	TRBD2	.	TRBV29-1	CSSGGPQGTQYF	TGCAGCTCGGGGGGGCCCCAGGGGACCCAGTACTTC
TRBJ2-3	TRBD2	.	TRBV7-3	CASSFGGGASKDTQYF	TGTGCCAGCAGCTTTGGCGGGGGGGCTTCGAAAGATACGCAGTATTTT
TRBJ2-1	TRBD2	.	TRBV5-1	CASRVGGGGDNEQFF	TGCGCCAGCAGGGTCGGCGGCGGGGGGGACAATGAGCAGTTCTTC
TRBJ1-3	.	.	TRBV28	CASSMSYRTLLNTIYF	TGTGCCAGCAGTATGAGTTACAGGACACTGCTAAACACCATATATTTT
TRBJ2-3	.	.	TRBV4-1	CASSQDPSDTQYF	TGCGCCAGCAGCCAAGACCCGTCCGATACGCAGTATTTT
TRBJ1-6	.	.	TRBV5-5	CASSLAPGPDSPLHF	TGTGCCAGCAGCTTAGCCCCCGGTCCCGATTCACCCCTCCACTTT
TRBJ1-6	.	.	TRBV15	CATSAGTGQGSPLHF	TGTGCCACCAGCGCAGGAACAGGGCAAGGATCACCCCTCCACTTT
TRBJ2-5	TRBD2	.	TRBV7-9	CASSLGGSGGQETQYF	TGTGCCAGCAGCTTAGGTGGTAGCGGGGGACAAGAGACCCAGTACTTC
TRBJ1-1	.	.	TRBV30	CAWRGWANTEAFF	TGTGCCTGGAGAGGATGGGCGAACACTGAAGCTTTCTTT
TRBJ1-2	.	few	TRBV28	CASSSNWEPELYGYTF	TGTGCCAGCAGTTCCAATTGGGAGCCGGAACTCTATGGCTACACCTTC
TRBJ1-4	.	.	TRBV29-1	CSVLEKKLFF	TGCAGCGTTTTAGAGAAAAAACTGTTTTTT
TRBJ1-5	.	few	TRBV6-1	CASSESGSNQPQHF	TGTGCCAGCAGTGAATCTGGGAGTAATCAGCCCCAGCATTTT
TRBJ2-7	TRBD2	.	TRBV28	CASSLGGALREQYF	TGTGCCAGCAGTTTGGGAGGGGCCCTTAGAGAGCAGTACTTC
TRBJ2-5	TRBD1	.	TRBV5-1	CASSSGTGDRETQYF	TGCGCCAGCAGCTCCGGGACAGGGGATCGGGAAACCCAGTACTTC
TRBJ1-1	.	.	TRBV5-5	CASSLVVQMNTEAFF	TGTGCCAGCAGCTTGGTGGTACAGATGAACACTGAAGCTTTCTTT
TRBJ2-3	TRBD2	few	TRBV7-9	CASSWRGLAGTDTQYF	TGTGCCAGCAGCTGGCGGGGACTAGCGGGTACAGATACGCAGTATTTT
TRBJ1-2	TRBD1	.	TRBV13	CASSPMGQGMTGYTF	TGTGCCAGCAGCCCCATGGGACAGGGGATGACGGGCTACACCTTC
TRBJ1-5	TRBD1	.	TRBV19	CASDRGPGMGNQPQHF	TGTGCCAGTGACAGGGGGCCGGGTATGGGCAATCAGCCCCAGCATTTT
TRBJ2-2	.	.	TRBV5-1	CASSLAGTGELFF	TGCGCCAGCAGCTTGGCGGGTACCGGGGAGCTGTTTTTT
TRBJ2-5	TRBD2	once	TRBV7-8	CASSLWLAGGTETQYF	TGTGCCAGCAGCTTATGGCTAGCGGGGGGCACAGAGACCCAGTACTTC
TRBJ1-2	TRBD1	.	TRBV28	CASSRTGGLHYGYTF	TGTGCCAGCAGCAGGACAGGGGGGCTCCACTATGGCTACACCTTC
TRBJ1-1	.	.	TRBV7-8	CASSLVRGEAFF	TGTGCCAGCAGCTTAGTAAGGGGTGAAGCTTTCTTT
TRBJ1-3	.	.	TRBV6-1	CASNPSTSQNTIYF	TGTGCCAGCAATCCGTCCACTTCGCAAAACACCATATATTTT
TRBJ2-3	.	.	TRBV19	CASSISYSADTQYF	TGTGCCAGTAGTATTAGTTACTCCGCAGATACGCAGTATTTT
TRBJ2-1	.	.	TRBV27	CASSLWSRVSSYNEQFF	TGTGCCAGCAGTTTATGGAGCAGAGTGAGCTCCTACAATGAGCAGTTCTTC
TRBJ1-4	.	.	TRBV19	CASSITAATNEKLFF	TGTGCCAGTAGTATAACAGCTGCAACTAATGAAAAACTGTTTTTT
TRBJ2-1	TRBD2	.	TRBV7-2	CASSSPGLLISEQFF	TGTGCCAGCAGCTCCCCGGGACTACTTATCAGTGAGCAGTTCTTC
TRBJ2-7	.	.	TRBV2	CASRGPGTPHF	TGTGCCAGCAGAGGGCCGGGAACCCCCCACTTC
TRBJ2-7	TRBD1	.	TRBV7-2	CASSLGRGTAVYEQYF	TGTGCCAGCAGCTTAGGGAGAGGGACAGCCGTTTACGAGCAGTACTTC
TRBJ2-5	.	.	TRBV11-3	CASSLGLQETQYF	TGTGCCAGCAGCTTAGGGCTCCAAGAGACCCAGTACTTC
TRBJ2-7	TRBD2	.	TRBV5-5	CASSWRGDLVYEQYF	TGTGCCAGCAGCTGGCGGGGGGACCTCGTCTACGAGCAGTACTTC
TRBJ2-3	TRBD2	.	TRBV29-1	CSVRGAGGHTQYF	TGCAGCGTTCGTGGTGCGGGGGGGCATACGCAGTATTTT
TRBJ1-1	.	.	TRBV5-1	CASSFGRGNTEAFF	TGCGCCAGCAGCTTCGGCAGGGGGAACACTGAAGCTTTCTTT
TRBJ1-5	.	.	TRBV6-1	CASSRDNNQPQHF	TGTGCCAGCAGCCGGGATAACAATCAGCCCCAGCATTTT
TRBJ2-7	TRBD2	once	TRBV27	CASSLGGDHTEQYF	TGTGCCAGCAGTTTGGGAGGGGATCACACCGAGCAGTACTTC
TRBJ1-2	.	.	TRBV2	CASSVGVKGYGYTF	TGTGCCAGCAGTGTCGGGGTCAAAGGGTATGGCTACACCTTC
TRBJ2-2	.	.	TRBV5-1	CASRDSDEHTGELFF	TGCGCCAGCAGAGACAGCGACGAACACACCGGGGAGCTGTTTTTT